Sequencing of this T cell receptor (beta chain) was carried out in a study of PD-L1 blockade in urothelial cancer. Study details: From about 2014, patients received atezolizumab, given as 1,200 mg intravenously every 3 weeks.

Assay: immunoSEQ multiplex PCR; the TCRdb copy retains only in-frame clones and omits some. The sample contains more than 90,000 clones, over 75% of which appear only once. Time point specified: pretreatment peripheral blood. V gave up 5 bases and J gave up 6 bases, with 11 bases separating them. CDR3 length: 14 residues. Germline V gene lookup returns CDR1 SNHLY and CDR2 FYNNEI. This sequence joins TRBV2 and TRBJ1-6; D might be TRBD1 (5 bases). The source of this sequence is a man between 60 and 75 years old with urothelial cancer. The sample in question was PBMCs, obtained around atezolizumab (anti-PD-L1) treatment. The CDR3, as DNA: TGTGCCAGCAGTCCAGGGCCCATTAATTCACCCCTCCACTTT. It yields the protein CASSPGPINSPLHF.